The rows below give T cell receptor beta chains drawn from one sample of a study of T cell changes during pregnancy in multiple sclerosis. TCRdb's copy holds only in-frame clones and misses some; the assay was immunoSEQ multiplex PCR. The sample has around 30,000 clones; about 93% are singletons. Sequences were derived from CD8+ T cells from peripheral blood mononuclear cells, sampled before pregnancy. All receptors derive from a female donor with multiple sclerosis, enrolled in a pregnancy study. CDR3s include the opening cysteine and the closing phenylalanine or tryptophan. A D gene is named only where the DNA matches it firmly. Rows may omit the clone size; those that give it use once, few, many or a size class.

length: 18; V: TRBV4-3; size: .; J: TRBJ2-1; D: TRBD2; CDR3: CASSQVLARTSDHNEQFF; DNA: TGCGCCAGCAGCCAAGTTTTGGCTCGGACTAGCGACCACAATGAGCAGTTCTTC
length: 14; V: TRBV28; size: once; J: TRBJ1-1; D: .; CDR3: CASSFLAENTEAFF; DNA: TGTGCCAGCAGTTTTCTGGCAGAGAACACTGAAGCTTTCTTT
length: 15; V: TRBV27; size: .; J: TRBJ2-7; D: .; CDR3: CASSFAARGDDEQYF; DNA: TGTGCCAGCAGTTTCGCGGCCAGGGGGGACGACGAGCAGTACTTC
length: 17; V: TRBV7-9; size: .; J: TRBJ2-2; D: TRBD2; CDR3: CASSAPLAGVRTGELFF; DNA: TGTGCCAGCAGCGCTCCCCTAGCGGGAGTGAGAACCGGGGAGCTGTTTTTT
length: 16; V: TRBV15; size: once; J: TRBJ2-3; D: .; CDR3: CATSRVSGGPPDTQYF; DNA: TGTGCCACCAGCAGAGTCTCAGGAGGGCCCCCAGATACGCAGTATTTT
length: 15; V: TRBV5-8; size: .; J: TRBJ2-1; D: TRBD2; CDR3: CASSLLGGGYNEQFF; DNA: TGTGCCAGCAGCCTGCTGGGGGGGGGATACAATGAGCAGTTCTTC
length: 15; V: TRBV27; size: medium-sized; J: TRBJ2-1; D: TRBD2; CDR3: CASSLEAGFYNEQFF; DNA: TGTGCCAGCAGTTTAGAAGCGGGATTCTACAATGAGCAGTTCTTC
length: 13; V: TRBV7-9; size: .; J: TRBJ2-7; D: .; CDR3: CASSPDTSYEQYF; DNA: TGTGCCAGCAGCCCTGACACATCCTACGAGCAGTACTTC
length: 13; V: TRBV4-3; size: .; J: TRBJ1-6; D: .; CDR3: CASSVNNNSPLHF; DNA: TGCGCCAGCAGCGTTAACAATAATTCACCCCTCCACTTT
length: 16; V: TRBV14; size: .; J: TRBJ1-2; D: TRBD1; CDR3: CASSQEGRGRVYGYTF; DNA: TGTGCCAGCAGCCAAGAAGGCAGGGGGAGAGTCTATGGCTACACCTTC
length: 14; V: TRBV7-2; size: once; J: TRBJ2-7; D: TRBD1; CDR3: CASSLAWSGGEQYF; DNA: TGTGCCAGCAGCCTAGCATGGTCAGGGGGCGAGCAGTACTTC
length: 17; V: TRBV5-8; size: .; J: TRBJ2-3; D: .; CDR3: CASSFSRGKPRTDTQYF; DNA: TGTGCCAGCAGCTTCTCCAGGGGAAAGCCTCGCACAGATACGCAGTATTTT
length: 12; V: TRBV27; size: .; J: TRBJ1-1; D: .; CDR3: CATRTQNTEAFF; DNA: TGTGCCACCAGGACACAGAACACTGAAGCTTTCTTT
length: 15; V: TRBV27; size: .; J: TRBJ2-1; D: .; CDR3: CASSLSIPAGNEQFF; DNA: TGTGCCAGCAGTTTATCGATTCCCGCGGGCAATGAGCAGTTCTTC
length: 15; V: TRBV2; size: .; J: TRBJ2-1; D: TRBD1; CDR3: CASRPGQGANNEQFF; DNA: TGTGCCAGCAGACCTGGACAGGGGGCTAACAATGAGCAGTTCTTC
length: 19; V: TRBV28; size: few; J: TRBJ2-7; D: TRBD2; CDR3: CASSTTRTSGRDPPYEQYF; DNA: TGTGCCAGCAGTACCACACGGACTAGCGGGAGAGATCCCCCCTACGAGCAGTACTTC
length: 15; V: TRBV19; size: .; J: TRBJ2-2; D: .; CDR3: CATREQFANTGELFF; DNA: TGTGCCACCCGAGAACAGTTCGCGAACACCGGGGAGCTGTTTTTT
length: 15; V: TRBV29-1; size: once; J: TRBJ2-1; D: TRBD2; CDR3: CSAPSGEGSYNEQFF; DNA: TGCAGCGCTCCTAGCGGGGAGGGCTCCTACAATGAGCAGTTCTTC
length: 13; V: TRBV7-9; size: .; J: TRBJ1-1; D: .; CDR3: CASSPLPNTEAFF; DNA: TGTGCCAGCAGCCCTCTCCCGAACACTGAAGCTTTCTTT
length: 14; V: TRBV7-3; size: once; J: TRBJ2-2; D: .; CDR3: CASSHSVNTGELFF; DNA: TGTGCCAGCAGCCATTCGGTGAACACCGGGGAGCTGTTTTTT
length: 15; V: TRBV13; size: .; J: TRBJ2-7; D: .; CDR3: CASSLNSGDRYEQYF; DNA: TGTGCCAGCAGCTTAAACTCAGGCGATCGCTACGAGCAGTACTTC
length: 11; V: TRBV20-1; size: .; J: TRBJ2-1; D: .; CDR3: CSARVLNEQFF; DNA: TGCAGTGCTAGGGTGCTAAATGAGCAGTTCTTC
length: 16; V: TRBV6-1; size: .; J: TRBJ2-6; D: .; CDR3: CASSGSPGSGANVLTF; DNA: TGTGCCAGCAGTGGTAGTCCGGGCTCTGGGGCCAACGTCCTGACTTTC
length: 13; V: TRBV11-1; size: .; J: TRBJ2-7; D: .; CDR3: CASSLAGGSEQYF; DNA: TGTGCCAGCAGCTTAGCAGGAGGGTCCGAGCAGTACTTC
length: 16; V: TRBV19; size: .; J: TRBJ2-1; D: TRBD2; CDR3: CASRRLTVAGDDEQFF; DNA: TGTGCCAGTAGGCGATTGACTGTAGCGGGAGATGATGAGCAGTTCTTC
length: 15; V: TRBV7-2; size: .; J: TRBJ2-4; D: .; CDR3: CASSLAAVAKNIQYF; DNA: TGTGCCAGCAGCTTAGCGGCAGTAGCCAAAAACATTCAGTACTTC
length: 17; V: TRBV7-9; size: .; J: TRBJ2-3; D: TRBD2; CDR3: CASSPPLAGYITDTQYF; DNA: TGTGCCAGCAGCCCCCCCCTAGCGGGCTACATCACAGATACGCAGTATTTT
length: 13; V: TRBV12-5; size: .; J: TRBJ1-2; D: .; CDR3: CASASFGSEGYTF; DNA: TGTGCTAGTGCTTCCTTCGGGTCGGAAGGCTACACCTTC
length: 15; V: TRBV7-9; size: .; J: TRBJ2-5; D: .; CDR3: CASSLADSKQETQYF; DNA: TGTGCCAGCAGCTTAGCGGACAGTAAACAAGAGACCCAGTACTTC
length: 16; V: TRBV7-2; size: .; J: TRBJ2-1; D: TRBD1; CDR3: CASSVGQGAVGNEQFF; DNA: TGTGCCAGCAGCGTGGGACAGGGGGCCGTCGGAAATGAGCAGTTCTTC
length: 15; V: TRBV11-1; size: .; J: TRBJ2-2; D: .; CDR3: CASSWRTDNTGELFF; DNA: TGTGCCAGCAGCTGGAGGACAGACAACACCGGGGAGCTGTTTTTT
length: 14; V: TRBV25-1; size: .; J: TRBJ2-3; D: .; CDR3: CASSKEASTDTQYF; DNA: TGTGCCAGCAGTAAAGAAGCTAGCACAGATACGCAGTATTTT
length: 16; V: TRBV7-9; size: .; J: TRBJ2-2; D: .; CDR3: CASSLDWGPNTGELFF; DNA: TGTGCCAGCAGCTTAGACTGGGGGCCGAACACCGGGGAGCTGTTTTTT
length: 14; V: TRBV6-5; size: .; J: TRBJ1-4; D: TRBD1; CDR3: CASSRGQGNEKLFF; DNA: TGTGCCAGCAGCCGAGGACAGGGCAATGAAAAACTGTTTTTT
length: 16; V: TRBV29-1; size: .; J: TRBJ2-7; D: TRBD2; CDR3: CSVEEGLAGGLYEQYF; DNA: TGCAGCGTTGAAGAAGGTCTAGCGGGAGGACTGTACGAGCAGTACTTC
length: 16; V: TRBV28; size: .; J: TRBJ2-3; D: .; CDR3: CASSLIGVTSTDTQYF; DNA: TGTGCCAGCAGTTTAATTGGCGTGACTTCCACAGATACGCAGTATTTT
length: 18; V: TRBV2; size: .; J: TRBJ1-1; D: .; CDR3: CASSGDPSGNLGRTEAFF; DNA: TGTGCCAGCAGTGGAGACCCGTCCGGGAACCTAGGGAGAACTGAAGCTTTCTTT
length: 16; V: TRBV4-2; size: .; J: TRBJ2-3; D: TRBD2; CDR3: CASSPSAGGGTDTQYF; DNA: TGTGCCAGCAGCCCATCAGCGGGAGGGGGCACAGATACGCAGTATTTT
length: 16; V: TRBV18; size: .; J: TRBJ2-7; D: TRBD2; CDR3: CASSPAAGELLDEQYF; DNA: TGTGCCAGCTCACCTGCCGCGGGAGAATTGTTGGACGAGCAGTACTTC
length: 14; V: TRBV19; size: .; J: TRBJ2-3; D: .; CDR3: CASSIRGSTDTQYF; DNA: TGTGCCAGTAGTATCCGCGGGAGCACAGATACGCAGTATTTT
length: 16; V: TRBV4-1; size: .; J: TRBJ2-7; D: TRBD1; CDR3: CASSRGGQGSSYEQYF; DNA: TGCGCCAGCAGCCGAGGCGGACAGGGATCATCTTACGAGCAGTACTTC
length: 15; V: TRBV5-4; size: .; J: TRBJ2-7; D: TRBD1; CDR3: CASPSLMGTGCEQYF; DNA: TGTGCCAGCCCATCTCTGATGGGGACAGGGTGCGAGCAGTACTTC
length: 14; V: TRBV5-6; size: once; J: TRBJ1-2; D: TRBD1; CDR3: CASSAGTGGYGYTF; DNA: TGTGCCAGCAGCGCCGGGACAGGGGGCTATGGCTACACCTTC
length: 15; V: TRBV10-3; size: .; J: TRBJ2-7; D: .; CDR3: CAISETGTSSYEQYF; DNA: TGTGCCATCAGTGAGACAGGGACCTCCTCCTACGAGCAGTACTTC
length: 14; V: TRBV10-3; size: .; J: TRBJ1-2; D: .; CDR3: CAISESGTTYGYTF; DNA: TGTGCCATCAGTGAGTCCGGGACAACATATGGCTACACCTTC